The next 24 T cell receptor beta chains were all read from a single sample in a study of T cell repertoires in cytomegalovirus infection. TCRdb redid the calling of the reads with MiXCR, one entry per CDR3 protein. Among approximately 500,000 distinct CDR3 sequences listed, 15% to 20% were seen once. The sequenced sample was CD8+ T cells from PBMCs. The receptors here all came from a human donor in good health (CMV status not recorded). Some clones in this sample may be carry-over from other donors' samples.

The V gene is TRBV7-9, the J gene TRBJ2-1, with a weak D call TRBD2 (5 bases). Germline assignment: CDR1 SEHNR and CDR2 FQNEAQ (reference sequence). The CDR3 is made up of 13 amino acids. The germline V and J ends were trimmed by 4 bases and 6 bases, with 10 bases remaining between them. The chain's CDR3 is CASSSRVTNEQFF. CDR3 sequence (DNA): TGTGCCAGCAGCTCGAGGGTGACCAATGAGCAGTTCTTC.

This clonotype was observed at least ten times. The chain is built from TRBV7-9 and TRBJ1-1; D unresolved. Germline CDR1 SEHNR, CDR2 FQNEAQ (reference sequence). CDR3 size: 13 residues. The V and J ends lost 4 bases and 11 bases respectively, with 17 bases between them. The CDR3 protein is CASSSSGVHLAFF. The CDR3 DNA reads as TGTGCCAGCAGCTCCTCAGGCGTTCACTTGGCTTTCTTT.

This clonotype was seen a handful of times. The chain is built from TRBV6-5 and TRBJ2-6; D not resolved. V was trimmed by 5 bases and J by 0 bases, leaving 11 bases between them. The CDR3 is 16 amino acids. The germline V gene has CDR1 MNHEY and CDR2 SVGAGI. DNA of the CDR3: TGTGCCAGCAGTACCCGGGTCTTCTCTGGGGCCAACGTCCTGACTTTC. Translated, it gives CASSTRVFSGANVLTF.

J is TRBJ2-2 and V is TRBV19; TRBD2 is a possible D gene (5 bases). V was pared by 4 bases and J by 6 bases, with 12 bases between. From germline, CDR1 is LNHDA and CDR2 SQIVND (reference sequence). This CDR3 is built from 14 residues. The CDR3 protein is CASSRGLGPGELFF. CDR3 coding DNA: TGTGCCAGTAGTAGAGGACTCGGCCCCGGGGAGCTGTTTTTT. The whole variable domain, filled in from reference TRBV19 and TRBJ2-2, reads DGGITQSPKYLFRKEGQNVTLSCEQNLNHDAMYWYRQDPGQGLRLIYYSQIVNDFQKGDIAEGYSVSREKKESFPLTVTSAQKNPTAFYLCASSRGLGPGELFFGEGSRLTVL.

This clonotype has a count of ten or more. The chain has TRBV6-1 and TRBJ2-5; possibly TRBD2 for D (6 bases). This CDR3 is built from 15 residues. CDR1 and CDR2 (germline): MNHNS, SASEGT. The V and J ends lost 3 bases and 4 bases respectively, with 15 bases between them. This chain's CDR3 is CASSDERARRETQYF. In nucleotides, the CDR3 is TGTGCCAGCAGTGATGAGCGGGCCCGACGAGAGACCCAGTACTTC.

This clonotype was observed once. This may arise from a read error, as a much more abundant clone is one base away. V usage is TRBV28 and J usage is TRBJ1-2, with a possible D match to TRBD1 (6 bases). CDR1 is MDHEN, CDR2 SYDVKM, per germline. This CDR3 has 17 residues. CDR3 amino acids: CARSSQTTQGLSFGYTF. The CDR3, as DNA: TGTGCCAGAAGTTCACAAACGACACAGGGACTATCATTTGGCTACACCTTC.

This clonotype was counted between two and nine times. The chain carries TRBV18 and TRBJ1-3; D remains ambiguous. Germline V gene sequence: CDR1 KGHSH, CDR2 LQKENI. CDR3 size: 14 residues. V was clipped by 1 base and J by 8 bases, with 12 bases between them. The CDR3 sequence: CASSPLPGSDTIYF. As DNA, the CDR3 is TGTGCCAGCTCACCACTCCCGGGGTCGGACACCATATATTTT. Using reference TRBV18 and TRBJ1-3 for the parts outside the CDR3, the full variable domain is NAGVMQNPRHLVRRRGQEARLRCSPMKGHSHVYWYRQLPEEGLKFMVYLQKENIIDESGMPKERFSAEFPKEGPSILRIQQVVRGDSAAYFCASSPLPGSDTIYFGEGSWLTVV.

The chain carries TRBV6-4 and TRBJ1-2, with 7 bases lining up with TRBD1. The CDR3 is made up of 14 amino acids. The junction had 6 bases not matched to a gene; V was cut back by 0 bases and J by 8 bases. In germline, CDR1 is MRHNA, CDR2 SNTAGT. The chain's CDR3 is CASSDSKGAKGYTF. The CDR3 nucleotides read TGTGCCAGCAGTGACTCCAAGGGGGCGAAGGGCTACACCTTC.

This clonotype was detected a few times. This chain joins TRBV7-9 and TRBJ2-7; D not certain. The V end lost 2 bases, the J end lost 5 bases, and 16 bases lay between the germline ends. There are 15 residues in the CDR3. Per the germline V gene, CDR1 is SEHNR and CDR2 is FQNEAQ (reference sequence). The CDR3 DNA sequence: TGTGCCAGCAGCTTAAAGGGTCTGGCACACGACGAGCAGTACTTC. It translates to CASSLKGLAHDEQYF.

This clonotype was detected ten times or more. This sequence joins TRBV11-3 and TRBJ2-3; 10 nucleotides agree with TRBD2. V was clipped by 3 bases and J by 1 base; unmatched bases: 10. The CDR3 is 18 residues long. Per the germline V gene, CDR1 is SGHNT and CDR2 is YENEEA. The CDR3 spells CASSFGSGRIAGTDTQYF. The CDR3 nucleotides read TGTGCCAGCAGCTTCGGTAGCGGGAGGATAGCTGGCACAGATACGCAGTATTTT.

This clonotype was recorded a few times. DNA for the CDR3: TGTGCCAGCAGTTACTCGGGGGGGGGCCAGGGCTACACCTTC. Encoded protein: CASSYSGGGQGYTF. V gene TRBV6-6 combines with J gene TRBJ1-2, with a weak D call TRBD1 (6 bases). Germline loops: CDR1 MNHNY, CDR2 SVGAGI (reference sequence). The CDR3 consists of 14 residues. V was trimmed by 0 bases and J by 8 bases, leaving 13 bases between them.

The chain employs TRBV19 and TRBJ1-2; a possible D gene is TRBD1 (6 bases). CDR1 is LNHDA and CDR2 is SQIVND in the germline V gene (reference sequence). The CDR3 is 13 amino acids. V lost 7 bases and J 5 bases, leaving 14 bases between the germline ends. Here the CDR3 reads CASIGTKPYGYTF. CDR3 DNA: TGTGCCAGTATCGGGACAAAACCTTATGGCTACACCTTC.

This clonotype has a handful of counts. V gene TRBV12-3 or TRBV12-4 combines with J gene TRBJ2-3; 14 nucleotides agree with TRBD2. CDR3 length: 15 residues. V was clipped by 8 bases and J by 4 bases; unmatched bases: 5. The CDR3 protein is CASDQGLAGADTQYF. CDR3 DNA: TGTGCCAGCGATCAGGGACTAGCGGGGGCAGATACGCAGTATTTT.

This sequence joins TRBV25-1 and TRBJ1-2; TRBD1 agrees at 12 bases. The V gene's germline CDR1 is MGHDK and CDR2 SYGVNS. V dropped 9 bases and J dropped 8; count of bases not matched to a gene: 7. This CDR3 spans 13 amino acids. Here the CDR3 DNA reads TGTGCCAGTTGGGGACAGGGGGCAGGAGGCTACACCTTC. Translating it yields CASWGQGAGGYTF.

This clonotype showed up just a few times. The V call is TRBV28, the J call TRBJ2-3; 7 positions agree with TRBD1. The CDR3 has 14 residues. The germline CDR1 and CDR2 sequences are MDHEN and SYDVKM. The junction had 9 bases not matched to a gene; V was cut back by 8 bases and J by 4 bases. The CDR3 DNA reads TGTGCCAGCTCCCCCAAACAGGGGCCAGATACGCAGTATTTT. Translated, it gives CASSPKQGPDTQYF.

V is TRBV5-4 and J is TRBJ2-1, with TRBD2 identical over 13 bases. Germline trimming cut 4 bases from V and 2 bases from J; bases unmatched to any gene: 15. CDR3 length: 20 residues. CDR1 and CDR2 (germline): SGHNT, YYREEE (reference sequence). The DNA of the CDR3 is TGTGCCAGCAGCCCTCCCCCGGGACTAGCGGGGCCCAGGGCCTACAATGAGCAGTTCTTC. Amino acids: CASSPPPGLAGPRAYNEQFF.

The V call is TRBV27, the J call TRBJ1-1; tentatively, D is TRBD1 (5 bases). V was shortened by 8 bases and J by 10 bases, with 14 bases between the two germline ends. The germline gives CDR1 MNHEY, CDR2 SMNVEV (reference sequence). This CDR3 has 11 amino acids. DNA for the CDR3: TGTGCCAGCGGGGACCCCGCCAGAGCTTTCTTT. Its translation: CASGDPARAFF.

This clonotype was counted at least ten times. The chain couples TRBV7-3 to TRBJ2-2; no reliable D call. CDR1 is SGHTA, CDR2 FQGTGA, per germline. The V end was cut by 5 bases, the J end by 5 bases, with 15 bases between. The CDR3 is made up of 15 amino acids. CDR3: CASSHKGGETGELFF. The CDR3, as DNA: TGTGCCAGCAGCCATAAGGGTGGAGAGACCGGGGAGCTGTTTTTT.

This clonotype occurred many times. Written as DNA, the CDR3 is TGTGCCAGCAGCTCCTTGAATAGCGGGAATGAGCAGTTCTTC. Its translation: CASSSLNSGNEQFF. The chain is built from TRBV7-9 and TRBJ2-1; 7 bases map to TRBD2. The CDR3 has 14 residues. CDR1 is SEHNR and CDR2 is FQNEAQ in the germline V gene (reference sequence). J lost 7 bases, V lost 4 bases, and 7 bases had no gene match.

This clonotype was seen a handful of times. The genes are TRBV7-6 and TRBJ2-7, with D possibly TRBD2 on 5 matching bases. Germline lookup yields CDR1 SGHVS and CDR2 FNYEAQ. With 0 bases removed from V and 0 bases from J, the gap between germline ends came to 12 bases. The CDR3 runs 16 residues. The CDR3 reads CASSLASGLSSYEQYF. The CDR3 coding sequence is TGTGCCAGCAGCTTAGCGAGCGGCCTGAGCTCCTACGAGCAGTACTTC.

This clonotype has a count of ten or more. Here the CDR3 reads CSADVYGYTF. The CDR3 coding sequence is TGCAGCGCCGACGTCTATGGCTACACCTTC. The chain is built from TRBV29-1 and TRBJ1-2, with D hard to call. The CDR3 has 10 amino acids. V lost 7 bases, J lost 4 bases, and 7 bases lay in between. Germline V gene sequence: CDR1 SQVTM, CDR2 ANQGSEA.

The CDR3 is CASSPREGLVEQFF. CDR3 bases: TGTGCCAGCAGTCCCCGGGAGGGGTTGGTAGAGCAGTTCTTC. The rearrangement uses TRBV28 and TRBJ2-1; TRBD2 aligns across 8 bases. The CDR3 is made up of 14 amino acids. Per the germline V gene, CDR1 is MDHEN and CDR2 is SYDVKM. V lost 5 bases, J lost 10 bases, and 10 bases stayed unmatched.

The table lists this clonotype with many counts. The rearrangement links TRBV7-6 to TRBJ2-2, with D tentatively TRBD1 (5 bases). The CDR3 loop spans 16 amino acids. Germline values: CDR1 SGHVS, CDR2 FNYEAQ. V gave up 0 bases and J gave up 4 bases, with 12 bases separating them. CDR3 loop: CASSLAGLDGTGELFF. DNA of the CDR3: TGTGCCAGCAGCTTAGCGGGGCTAGATGGCACCGGGGAGCTGTTTTTT.

Many counts were recorded for this clonotype. The chain links TRBV12-5 to TRBJ2-1; TRBD1 matches at 7 bases. Germline CDR1 reads LGHNT; CDR2 reads FRNRAP. V gave up 2 bases and J gave up 2 bases; unmatched junction bases: 3. This CDR3 comprises 15 residues. Here the CDR3 reads CASGLPGQPYNEQFF. For the CDR3, the DNA is TGTGCTAGTGGTTTGCCGGGACAGCCCTACAATGAGCAGTTCTTC.